The present entry profiles one TCR beta chain with its context. These data come from a study of blood T cell repertoires in COVID-19. The CDR3 length is 14 residues. Germline V gene lookup returns CDR1 LNHDA and CDR2 SQIVND (reference sequence). The V gene lost 5 bases and the J gene lost 3 bases, with 14 bases spanning the gap. Profiled with immunoSEQ multiplex PCR; TCRdb holds only in-frame clones, not every one. The data hold around 58,000 clones, with about 90% observed a single time. The TCR comes from a woman aged 60 to 75 with active or convalescent COVID-19. The sample taken for sequencing was peripheral blood. The J gene is TRBJ2-7, the V gene TRBV19; possible D gene TRBD1, 6 bases. The CDR3 spells CASSFTGLGYEQYF. CDR3 bases: TGTGCCAGTAGTTTTACAGGGCTTGGCTACGAGCAGTACTTC.